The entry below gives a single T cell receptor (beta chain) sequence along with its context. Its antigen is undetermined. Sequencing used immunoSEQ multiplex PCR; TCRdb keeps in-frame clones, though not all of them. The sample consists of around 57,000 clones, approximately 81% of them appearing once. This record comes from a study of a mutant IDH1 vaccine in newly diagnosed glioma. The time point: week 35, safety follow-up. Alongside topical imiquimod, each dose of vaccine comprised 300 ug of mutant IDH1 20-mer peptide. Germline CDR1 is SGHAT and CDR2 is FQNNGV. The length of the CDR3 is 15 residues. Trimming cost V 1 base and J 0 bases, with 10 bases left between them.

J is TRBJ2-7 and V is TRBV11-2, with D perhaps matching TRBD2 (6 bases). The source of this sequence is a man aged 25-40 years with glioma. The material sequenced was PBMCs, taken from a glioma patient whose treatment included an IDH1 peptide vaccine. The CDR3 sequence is CASSLVADISYEQYF. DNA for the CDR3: TGTGCCAGCAGCTTAGTAGCGGACATCTCCTACGAGCAGTACTTC.